The 15 T cell receptor beta chains given below trace back to one sample, sequenced in a study of patients and donors after allogeneic stem cell transplantation. A single record per CDR3 protein comes from TCRdb applying MiXCR to the RT-PCR reads. The sample shows roughly 940,000 distinct CDR3 sequences, approximately 18% of them seen only once. The specimen was blood, either unsorted or a sorted T cell fraction (not recorded which). These receptors came from a human donor who was either an allogeneic HSCT recipient or a stem cell or donor lymphocyte infusion donor (not recorded which). It is not recorded whose cells these are; they may come from a transplant donor.

The rearrangement joins TRBV10-3 to TRBJ1-6, with 9 bases lining up with TRBD1. Trimming removed 7 bases from V and 8 bases from J; junction bases left unmatched: 9. Germline CDR1 is ENHRY and CDR2 is SYGVKD. The CDR3 is 15 residues long. The CDR3 protein is CAITAGQGFDSPLHF. The CDR3 DNA follows: TGTGCCATCACGGCGGGACAGGGATTCGATTCACCCCTCCACTTT.

This clonotype was seen a handful of times. This chain joins TRBV3-1 and TRBJ1-1; D is uncertain. Germline-derived CDR1 and CDR2 are LGHDT and YNNKEL (reference sequence). V was clipped by 6 bases and J by 6 bases, with 17 bases between them. This CDR3 has 14 amino acids. The CDR3: CASSQPPASPEAFF. The CDR3 DNA sequence: TGTGCCAGCAGTCAACCCCCGGCAAGCCCTGAAGCTTTCTTT.

In this sample, this clonotype turned up a few times. Here the CDR3 DNA reads TGTGCCAGCAGTTCATTAAAGGGAGACTATGGCTACACCTTC. Its translation is CASSSLKGDYGYTF. The chain uses TRBV28 and TRBJ1-2; D remains ambiguous. The germline CDR1 and CDR2 sequences are MDHEN and SYDVKM. This CDR3 spans 14 amino acids. V was clipped by 4 bases and J by 3 bases, with 12 bases between them.

This clonotype was seen more than once but under ten times. This chain joins TRBV5-1 and TRBJ1-4; D is undetermined. The CDR3 covers 14 residues. Trimming removed 0 bases from V and 3 bases from J, with 6 bases in between. Germline lookup yields CDR1 SGHRS and CDR2 YFSETQ. The CDR3 DNA sequence: TGCGCCAGCAGCTTGGCGAAAGCTAATGAAAAACTGTTTTTT. It specifies CASSLAKANEKLFF.

V is TRBV20-1 and J is TRBJ2-7; TRBD1 matches 12 bases. V shed 1 base, J shed 1 base, and the junction held 8 bases outside the gene matches. The CDR3 has 17 residues. Germline values: CDR1 DFQATT, CDR2 SNEGSKA (reference sequence). The CDR3 region is CSARGPGQGARSYEQYF. The CDR3 coding sequence is TGCAGTGCTAGAGGGCCGGGACAGGGGGCAAGGTCCTACGAGCAGTACTTC.

This chain joins TRBV12-3 or TRBV12-4 and TRBJ2-3, with TRBD2 as a possible D gene (5 bases). V lost 3 bases, J lost 5 bases, and 12 bases lay in between. The CDR3 contains 14 residues. The CDR3 loop reads CASSFMGDRDTQYF. The CDR3 DNA is TGTGCCAGCAGTTTTATGGGAGACCGAGATACGCAGTATTTT.

The J gene is TRBJ2-7, the V gene TRBV4-3, with D unclear. CDR1 and CDR2 from the germline V gene are LGHNA and YSLEER. The CDR3 totals 15 residues. V dropped 0 bases and J dropped 4 bases, with 13 bases sitting between them. CDR3 in amino acids: CASSQDFRVGYEQYF. The CDR3, as DNA: TGCGCCAGCAGCCAAGATTTCCGGGTAGGGTACGAGCAGTACTTC.

This clonotype occurred a few times. The J gene is TRBJ2-3, the V gene TRBV20-1; 7 nucleotides align to TRBD2. From germline, CDR1 is DFQATT and CDR2 SNEGSKA (reference sequence). V dropped 6 bases and J dropped 4; count of bases not matched to a gene: 10. The CDR3 totals 14 residues. The DNA of the CDR3 is TGCAGTGCCCACCCCTCTGGGAGGGCAGATACGCAGTATTTT. This sequence encodes CSAHPSGRADTQYF.

The table lists this clonotype with a few counts. The chain employs TRBV6-2 or TRBV6-3 and TRBJ1-6; D is ambiguous. V shed 0 bases and J shed 14 bases, with 14 bases lying between them. Germline V CDR1 and CDR2: MNHEY, SVGEGT. CDR3 size: 14 residues. Here the CDR3 DNA reads TGTGCCAGCAGTTACTCAACGGGGAGGGCGGCCCTCCACTTT. This sequence encodes CASSYSTGRAALHF.

The chain employs TRBV30 and TRBJ1-1, with 7 bases that match TRBD1. Germline lookup yields CDR1 GTSNPN and CDR2 SVGIG (reference sequence). Trimming cost V 0 bases and J 11 bases; bases outside gene matches: 9. CDR3 size: 13 residues. CDR3 coding DNA: TGTGCCTGGAGTGTACAGGGACAGCGAGGGGCTTTCTTT. Residues: CAWSVQGQRGAFF. Filled out from reference TRBV30 and TRBJ1-1, the complete variable domain reads SQTIHQWPATLVQPVGSPLSLECTVEGTSNPNLYWYRQAAGRGLQLLFYSVGIGQISSEVPQNLSASRPQDRQFILSSKKLLLSDSGFYLCAWSVQGQRGAFFGQGTRLTVV.

There are a few counts of this clonotype. J is TRBJ1-4 and V is TRBV20-1; TRBD1 is a possible D gene (5 bases). Trimming removed 0 bases at V and 7 bases at J, with 12 bases between. CDR1 is DFQATT and CDR2 is SNEGSKA in the germline V gene (reference sequence). This CDR3 region has 14 residues. CDR3 in amino acids: CSARDRLGAEKLFF. The DNA of the CDR3 is TGCAGTGCTAGAGATCGGTTAGGGGCTGAAAAACTGTTTTTT.

The chain recombines TRBV7-2 with TRBJ2-3; no clear D gene. V was pared by 1 base and J by 1 base, with 9 bases between. The CDR3 is made up of 15 amino acids. The germline V gene encodes CDR1 SGHTA and CDR2 FQGNSA. The CDR3 here is CASSLGSRGTDTQYF. The CDR3 nucleotides read TGTGCCAGCAGCTTAGGTAGTAGGGGCACAGATACGCAGTATTTT.

The chain couples TRBV27 to TRBJ1-1; D is ambiguous. Trimming removed 6 bases at V and 3 bases at J, with 5 bases between. Per the germline V gene, CDR1 is MNHEY and CDR2 is SMNVEV (reference sequence). This CDR3 has 11 residues. This chain's CDR3 is CASRVHTEAFF. The CDR3 DNA sequence: TGTGCCAGCAGGGTCCACACTGAAGCTTTCTTT.

This clonotype was observed a few times. The chain combines TRBV4-1 with TRBJ1-2; D gene ambiguous. The CDR3 contains 16 residues. The V end lost 0 bases, the J end lost 6 bases, and 17 bases lay between the germline ends. Per germline, CDR1 MGHRA and CDR2 YSYEKL. DNA for the CDR3: TGCGCCAGCAGCCAAGATCTAGGGAAAGGTAAACATGGCTACACCTTC. Its translation: CASSQDLGKGKHGYTF.

A few counts support this clonotype. The chain is built from TRBV12-3 or TRBV12-4 and TRBJ2-7; 9 positions agree with TRBD1. The V segment lost 2 bases and the J segment 3 bases; nucleotides outside the gene matches: 5. The CDR3 totals 15 residues. Here the CDR3 reads CASSLPDRGNYEQYF. Written as DNA, the CDR3 is TGTGCCAGCAGTTTACCGGACAGGGGAAACTACGAGCAGTACTTC.